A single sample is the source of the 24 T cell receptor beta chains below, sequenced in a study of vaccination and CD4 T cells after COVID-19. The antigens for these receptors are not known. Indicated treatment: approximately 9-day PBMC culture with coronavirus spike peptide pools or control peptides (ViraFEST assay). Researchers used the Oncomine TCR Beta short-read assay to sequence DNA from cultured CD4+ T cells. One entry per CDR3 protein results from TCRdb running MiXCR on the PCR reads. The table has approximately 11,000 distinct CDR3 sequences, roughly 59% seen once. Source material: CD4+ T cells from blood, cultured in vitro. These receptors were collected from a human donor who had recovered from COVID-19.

CDR3 sequence reads: CASSLEGGRQETQYF. The CDR3, as DNA: TGCGCCAGCAGCCTTGAGGGGGGGAGACAAGAGACCCAGTACTTC. The gene calls are TRBV5-1 and TRBJ2-5; D is perhaps TRBD2 (7 bases). V shed 4 bases and J shed 2 bases, with 15 bases lying between them. CDR1 and CDR2 from the germline V gene are SGHRS and YFSETQ. The CDR3 has 15 residues. The full variable domain, its missing parts supplied by reference TRBV5-1 and TRBJ2-5, is KAGVTQTPRYLIKTRGQQVTLSCSPISGHRSVSWYQQTPGQGLQFLFEYFSETQRNKGNFPGRFSGRQFSNSRSEMNVSTLELGDSALYLCASSLEGGRQETQYFGPGTRLLVL.

The CDR3 spells CSAERGTTEAFF. DNA for the CDR3: TGCAGTGCTGAGAGGGGGACAACTGAAGCTTTCTTT. The chain links TRBV20-1 to TRBJ1-1; D may be TRBD1 (6 bases). This CDR3 region has 12 residues. Germline loops: CDR1 DFQATT, CDR2 SNEGSKA (reference sequence). V was cut by 5 bases and J by 5 bases, with 12 bases left in between.

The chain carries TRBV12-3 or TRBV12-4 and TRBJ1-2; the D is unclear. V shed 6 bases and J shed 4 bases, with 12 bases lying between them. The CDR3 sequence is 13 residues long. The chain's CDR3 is CASSSRQIYGYTF. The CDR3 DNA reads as TGTGCCAGCAGCTCTAGACAAATCTATGGCTACACCTTC.

The CDR3 is CSASKVQAGGPWNTGELFF. The CDR3 DNA sequence: TGCAGTGCTTCCAAGGTTCAAGCGGGAGGGCCTTGGAACACCGGGGAGCTGTTTTTT. The rearrangement joins TRBV20-1 to TRBJ2-2; 10 bases agree with TRBD2. The trim removed 5 bases at V and 1 base at J, leaving 16 bases unmatched. In germline, CDR1 is DFQATT, CDR2 SNEGSKA (reference sequence). There are 19 residues in the CDR3.

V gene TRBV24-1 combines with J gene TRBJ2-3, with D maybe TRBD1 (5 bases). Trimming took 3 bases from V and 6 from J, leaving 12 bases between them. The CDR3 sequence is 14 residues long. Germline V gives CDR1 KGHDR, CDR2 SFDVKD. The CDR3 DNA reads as TGTGCCACCAGTGATAACCAGGGTAGGGATACGCAGTATTTT. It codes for CATSDNQGRDTQYF.

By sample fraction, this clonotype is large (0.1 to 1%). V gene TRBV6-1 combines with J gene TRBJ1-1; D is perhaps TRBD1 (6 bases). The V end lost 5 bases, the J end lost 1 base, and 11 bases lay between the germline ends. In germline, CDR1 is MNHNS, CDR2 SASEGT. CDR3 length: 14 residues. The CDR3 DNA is TGTGCCAGCAGTACAGGGTCCACGAACACTGAAGCTTTCTTT. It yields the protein CASSTGSTNTEAFF.

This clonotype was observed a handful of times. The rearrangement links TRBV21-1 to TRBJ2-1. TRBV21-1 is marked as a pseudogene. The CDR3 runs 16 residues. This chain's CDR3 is CASSKEISSSYNEQFF. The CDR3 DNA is TGTGCCAGCAGCAAAGAAATCTCGAGTAGCTACAATGAGCAGTTCTTC.

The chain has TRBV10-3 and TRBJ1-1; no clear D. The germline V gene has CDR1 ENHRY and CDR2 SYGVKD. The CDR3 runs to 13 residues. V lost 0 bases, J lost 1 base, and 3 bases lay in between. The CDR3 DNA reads TGTGCCATCAGTGAGTCAGGGAACACTGAAGCTTTCTTT. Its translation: CAISESGNTEAFF.

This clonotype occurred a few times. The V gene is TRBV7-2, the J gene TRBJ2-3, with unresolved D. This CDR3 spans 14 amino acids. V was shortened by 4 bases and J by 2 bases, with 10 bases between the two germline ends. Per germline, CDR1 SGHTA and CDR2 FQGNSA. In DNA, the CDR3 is TGTGCCAGCAGCTCCCGGCAGTACACAGATACGCAGTATTTT. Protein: CASSSRQYTDTQYF.

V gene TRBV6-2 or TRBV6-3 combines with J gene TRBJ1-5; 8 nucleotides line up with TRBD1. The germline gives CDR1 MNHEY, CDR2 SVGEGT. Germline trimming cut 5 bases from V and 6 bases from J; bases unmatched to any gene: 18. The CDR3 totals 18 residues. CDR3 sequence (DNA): TGTGCCAGCAGTCTACGCAACGGGCGACAGGGGACCAGTCAGCCCCAGCATTTT. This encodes CASSLRNGRQGTSQPQHF.

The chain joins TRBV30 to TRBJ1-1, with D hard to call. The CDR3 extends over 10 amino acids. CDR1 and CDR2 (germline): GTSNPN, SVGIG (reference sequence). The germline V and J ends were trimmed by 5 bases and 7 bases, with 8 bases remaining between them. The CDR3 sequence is CAWGDGEAFF. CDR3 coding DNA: TGTGCCTGGGGAGACGGTGAAGCTTTCTTT.

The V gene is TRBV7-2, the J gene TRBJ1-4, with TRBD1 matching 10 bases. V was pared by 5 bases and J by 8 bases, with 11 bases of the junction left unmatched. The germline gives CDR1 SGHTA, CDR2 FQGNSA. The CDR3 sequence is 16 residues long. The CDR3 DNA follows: TGTGCCAGCAGCCCGACCGGGACAGGGGTAGGAGAAAAACTGTTTTTT. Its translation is CASSPTGTGVGEKLFF. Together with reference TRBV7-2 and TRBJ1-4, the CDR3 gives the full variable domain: GAGVSQSPSNKVTEKGKDVELRCDPISGHTALYWYRQSLGQGLEFLIYFQGNSAPDKSGLPSDRFSAERTGGSVSTLTIQRTQQEDSAVYLCASSPTGTGVGEKLFFGSGTQLSVL.

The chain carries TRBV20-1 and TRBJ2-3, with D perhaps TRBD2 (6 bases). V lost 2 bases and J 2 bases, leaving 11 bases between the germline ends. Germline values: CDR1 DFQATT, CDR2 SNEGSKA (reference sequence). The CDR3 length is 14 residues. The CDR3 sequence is CSARMEGPTDTQYF. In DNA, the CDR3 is TGCAGTGCTAGAATGGAGGGTCCCACAGATACGCAGTATTTT.

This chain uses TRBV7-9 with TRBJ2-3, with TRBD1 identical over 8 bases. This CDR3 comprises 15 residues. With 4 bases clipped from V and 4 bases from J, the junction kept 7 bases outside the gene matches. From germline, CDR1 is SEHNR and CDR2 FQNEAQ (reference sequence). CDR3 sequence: CASSYLDRAPDTQYF. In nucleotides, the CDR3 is TGTGCCAGCAGCTACCTGGACAGGGCCCCAGATACGCAGTATTTT.

CDR3 in amino acids: CASSEPGQGDHEQYF. CDR3 in DNA: TGTGCCAGCAGTGAGCCGGGACAGGGGGACCACGAGCAGTACTTC. The chain links TRBV6-1 to TRBJ2-7, with 11 bases identical to TRBD1. Germline CDR1 MNHNS, CDR2 SASEGT. The length of the CDR3 is 15 residues. With 3 bases clipped from V and 5 bases from J, the junction kept 6 bases outside the gene matches.

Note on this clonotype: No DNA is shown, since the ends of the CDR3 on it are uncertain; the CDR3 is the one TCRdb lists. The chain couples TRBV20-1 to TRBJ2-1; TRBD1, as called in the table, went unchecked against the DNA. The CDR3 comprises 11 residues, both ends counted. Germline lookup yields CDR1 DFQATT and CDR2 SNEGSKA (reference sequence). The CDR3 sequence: CSAGVGQGIYF.

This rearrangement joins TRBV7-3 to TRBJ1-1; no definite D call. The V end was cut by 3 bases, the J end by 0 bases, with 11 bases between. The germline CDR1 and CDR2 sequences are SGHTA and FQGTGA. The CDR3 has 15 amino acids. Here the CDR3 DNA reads TGTGCCAGCAGCTTCTCCGGGGTCATGAACACTGAAGCTTTCTTT. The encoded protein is CASSFSGVMNTEAFF.

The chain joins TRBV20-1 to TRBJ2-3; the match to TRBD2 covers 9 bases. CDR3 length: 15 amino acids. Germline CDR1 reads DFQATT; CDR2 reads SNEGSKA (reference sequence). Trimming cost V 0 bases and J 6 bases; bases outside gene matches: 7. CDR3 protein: CSAREPAGGSDTQYF. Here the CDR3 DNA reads TGCAGTGCTAGAGAACCAGCGGGGGGTTCGGATACGCAGTATTTT.

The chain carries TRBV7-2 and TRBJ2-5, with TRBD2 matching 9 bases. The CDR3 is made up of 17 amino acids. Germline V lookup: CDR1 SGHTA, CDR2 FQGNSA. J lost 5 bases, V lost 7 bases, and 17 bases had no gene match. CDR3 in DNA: TGTGCCAGCACCCCGACCGGGCGGCGGGGGGGCTATGAGACCCAGTACTTC. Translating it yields CASTPTGRRGGYETQYF.

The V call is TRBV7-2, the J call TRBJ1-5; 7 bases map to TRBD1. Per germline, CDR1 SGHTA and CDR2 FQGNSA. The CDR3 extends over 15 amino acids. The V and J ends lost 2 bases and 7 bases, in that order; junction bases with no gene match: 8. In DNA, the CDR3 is TGTGCCAGCAGCTTAAGGACAGGTGTCGGCCAGCCCCAGCATTTT. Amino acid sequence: CASSLRTGVGQPQHF.

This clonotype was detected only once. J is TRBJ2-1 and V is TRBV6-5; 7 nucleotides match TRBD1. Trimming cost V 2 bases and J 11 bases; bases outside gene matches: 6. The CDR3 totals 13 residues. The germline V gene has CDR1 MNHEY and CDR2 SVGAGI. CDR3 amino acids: CASSYRQGEKQFF. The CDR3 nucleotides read TGTGCCAGCAGTTACCGCCAGGGGGAAAAGCAGTTCTTC.

This chain's CDR3 is CASSSTGARQPQHF. The CDR3 bases are TGTGCCAGCAGCTCGACAGGGGCGCGGCAGCCCCAGCATTTT. The rearrangement links TRBV7-9 to TRBJ1-5; 8 bases align to TRBD1. V shed 4 bases and J 7 bases; nucleotides not matched to a gene: 6. The CDR3 runs 14 residues. CDR1 SEHNR and CDR2 FQNEAQ come from the germline V gene (reference sequence).

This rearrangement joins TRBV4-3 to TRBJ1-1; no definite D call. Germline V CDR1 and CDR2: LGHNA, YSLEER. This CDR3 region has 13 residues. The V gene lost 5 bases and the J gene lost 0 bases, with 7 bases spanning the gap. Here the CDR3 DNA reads TGCGCCAGCAGCTGGGCAGTGAACACTGAAGCTTTCTTT. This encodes CASSWAVNTEAFF.

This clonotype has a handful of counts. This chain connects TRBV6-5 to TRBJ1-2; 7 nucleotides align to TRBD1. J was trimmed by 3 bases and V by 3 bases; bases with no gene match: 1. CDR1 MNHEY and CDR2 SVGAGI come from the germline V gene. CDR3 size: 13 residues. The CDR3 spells CASSYGTDYGYTF. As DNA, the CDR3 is TGTGCCAGCAGTTATGGGACAGACTATGGCTACACCTTC.